This T cell receptor (beta chain) derives from a study of blood T cell repertoires in COVID-19. Study details: Sources were T cells, B-cell-depleted T cells, or PBMCs; the material itself was cDNA or gDNA.

Clones were sequenced by immunoSEQ multiplex PCR, and TCRdb holds only the in-frame ones, with some missing. The profile shows about 120,000 clones, about two thirds of them singletons. Germline lookup yields CDR1 SGDLS and CDR2 YYNGEE. V was cut by 0 bases and J by 5 bases, with 6 bases left in between. The CDR3 totals 14 residues. On this clone itself: The sample has other DNA sequences that encode this CDR3 too.

This sequence joins TRBV9 and TRBJ1-6; TRBD1 might be the D (5 bases). This clonotype was sampled from a human donor with acute or convalescent COVID-19. The donor label of this sample is uncertain. The material sequenced was peripheral blood. CDR3 sequence: CASSVVGDNSPLHF. The CDR3 bases are TGTGCCAGCAGCGTAGTAGGGGATAATTCACCCCTCCACTTT.